Following are 8 T cell receptor beta chains from one sample sequenced in a study of T cell responses to AZD1222 COVID-19 vaccine. Profiling relied on immunoSEQ multiplex PCR, and the TCRdb table lists in-frame clones only, not all of them. The sample consists of some 130,000 clones, 70% to 90% of them appearing once. This specimen consisted of peripheral blood, obtained 28 days after the second AZD1222 dose. The receptors derive from an adult who received the AZD1222 COVID-19 vaccine.

The V call is TRBV7-8, the J call TRBJ2-3; 9 bases align to TRBD1. V trimming: 0 bases; J trimming: 0 bases; junction bases outside the gene matches: 10. The CDR3 runs to 19 residues. Germline CDR1 is SGHVS and CDR2 is FQNEAQ. As DNA, the CDR3 is TGTGCCAGCAGCTTAGCCGGGACAGGGCCCTACCCTAGCACAGATACGCAGTATTTT. This codes for CASSLAGTGPYPSTDTQYF.

This clone was counted once. The V and J genes are TRBV7-9 and TRBJ2-7, with a tentative D call TRBD1 (6 bases). Per the germline V gene, CDR1 is SEHNR and CDR2 is FQNEAQ (reference sequence). The length of the CDR3 is 17 residues. The germline V and J ends were trimmed by 4 bases and 1 base, with 20 bases remaining between them. The DNA of the CDR3 is TGTGCCAGCAGCTCCTCTCGGGACACCTCGGGGTCCTACGAGCAGTACTTC. Translation gives CASSSSRDTSGSYEQYF.

CDR3 residues: CASSYSPDRGELFF. CDR3 nucleotide sequence: TGTGCCAGCAGTTACTCACCCGATAGGGGGGAGCTGTTTTTT. This chain uses TRBV6-6 with TRBJ2-2; no firm D call. The CDR3 totals 14 residues. V gave up 0 bases and J gave up 8 bases, with 10 bases separating them. Germline V gene sequence: CDR1 MNHNY, CDR2 SVGAGI (reference sequence).

This chain joins TRBV10-3 and TRBJ1-1; TRBD1 aligns across 9 bases. This CDR3 region has 16 residues. Unmatched junction bases numbered 16, after V lost 10 bases and J lost 4 bases. Germline V lookup: CDR1 ENHRY, CDR2 SYGVKD. CDR3 region: CATNEWDRDISTEAFF. DNA of the CDR3: TGTGCCACCAATGAGTGGGACAGGGACATCTCCACTGAAGCTTTCTTT.

The chain is built from TRBV4-1 and TRBJ1-2, with TRBD1 matching over 9 bases. After removal of 1 base from V and 5 bases from J, the junction contained 5 bases not matched to a gene. The CDR3 contains 15 residues. Looked up from germline, CDR1 is MGHRA and CDR2 is YSYEKL. As DNA, the CDR3 is TGCGCCAGCAGCCAAGGACAGGGGGGGCTGTATGGCTACACCTTC. The encoded protein is CASSQGQGGLYGYTF.

This chain uses TRBV7-6 with TRBJ1-2; 7 bases fit TRBD1. Germline V gene lookup returns CDR1 SGHVS and CDR2 FNYEAQ. This CDR3 has 16 amino acids. After removal of 4 bases from V and 1 base from J, the junction contained 9 bases not matched to a gene. This CDR3 reads CASSSQAGTDNYGYTF. The CDR3 DNA reads as TGTGCCAGCAGCTCCCAAGCCGGGACAGATAACTATGGCTACACCTTC.

V is TRBV29-1 and J is TRBJ1-1; D is possibly TRBD1 (5 bases). CDR1 SQVTM and CDR2 ANQGSEA come from the germline V gene. The CDR3 runs 13 residues. The V end was cut by 5 bases, the J end by 4 bases, with 14 bases between. The DNA for the CDR3 is TGCAGCGTTTTCGGGGGTCGGAGCACTGAAGCTTTCTTT. This sequence encodes CSVFGGRSTEAFF.

The chain recombines TRBV2 with TRBJ2-2; D not certain. The V end lost 6 bases, the J end lost 6 bases, and 14 bases lay between the germline ends. CDR3 length equals 14 residues. Germline CDR1 and CDR2: SNHLY and FYNNEI. The chain's CDR3 is CASRTESTAGELFF. In DNA form, the CDR3 reads TGTGCCAGCAGGACCGAGTCCACCGCCGGGGAGCTGTTTTTT.